This TCR beta chain comes out of a study of blood T cell repertoires in COVID-19. The germline V gene encodes CDR1 SGHAT and CDR2 FQNNGV. Losses at the gene ends were 1 base for V and 0 bases for J; bases not matched to a gene: 2. CDR3 size: 15 residues. Generated by immunoSEQ multiplex PCR, the TCRdb table keeps only in-frame clones and is missing some. The data hold 75,000 to 95,000 clones, with around two thirds observed a single time. The source of this sequence is a man in his 70s with COVID-19, enrolled during active disease. The chain carries TRBV11-2 and TRBJ2-7, with 8 bases matching TRBD1. Source material: peripheral blood. The chain's CDR3 is CASSLVDRGSYEQYF. For the CDR3, the DNA is TGTGCCAGCAGCTTAGTAGACAGGGGCTCCTACGAGCAGTACTTC.